Below are 24 T cell receptor beta chains sequenced from a single sample in a study of response to subunit inactivated influenza vaccine. TCRdb analysed the RT-PCR reads with MiXCR anew, one entry per CDR3 protein. The table includes a few hundred thousand distinct CDR3 sequences, 20% to 25% detected once. Sequencing was performed on PBMCs from blood, taken about 20 months after vaccination. Receptors were obtained from a man between 50 and 69 years old who received an inactivated influenza vaccine.

This clonotype was counted between two and nine times. The chain uses TRBV20-1 and TRBJ2-7; no definite D call. This CDR3 is 11 amino acids long. The V gene's germline CDR1 is DFQATT and CDR2 SNEGSKA (reference sequence). The V and J ends lost 4 bases and 3 bases respectively, with 7 bases between them. DNA of the CDR3: TGCAGTGCTATAGCTAGCTACGAGCAGTACTTC. It translates to CSAIASYEQYF.

The chain has TRBV15 and TRBJ2-1; 7 bases are shared with TRBD2. The V segment lost 7 bases and the J segment 0 bases; nucleotides outside the gene matches: 6. There are 15 residues in the CDR3. CDR1 and CDR2 from the germline V gene are LNHNV and YYDKDF (reference sequence). The DNA for the CDR3 is TGTGCCACCACGAGAGCGGGGAGCTCCTACAATGAGCAGTTCTTC. Translated, it gives CATTRAGSSYNEQFF.

The genes are TRBV12-3 or TRBV12-4 and TRBJ1-2; D gene ambiguous. V was trimmed by 6 bases and J by 1 base, leaving 15 bases between them. The CDR3 length is 15 residues. The CDR3 reads CASSPRERVNYGYTF. For the CDR3, the DNA is TGTGCCAGCAGCCCCCGGGAACGGGTTAACTATGGCTACACCTTC.

The genes are TRBV5-1 and TRBJ2-3; TRBD2 agrees at 12 bases. Germline loops: CDR1 SGHRS, CDR2 YFSETQ. Germline trimming cut 2 bases from V and 6 bases from J; bases unmatched to any gene: 13. The CDR3 length is 18 residues. CDR3 sequence reads: CASSFLNNPSGRADTQYF. In nucleotides, the CDR3 is TGCGCCAGCAGCTTCCTTAATAACCCTAGCGGGAGGGCGGATACGCAGTATTTT.

The genes are TRBV12-3 or TRBV12-4 and TRBJ2-1; 11 bases line up with TRBD2. The CDR3 covers 18 residues. V lost 1 base, J lost 0 bases, and 5 bases stayed unmatched. Written as DNA, the CDR3 is TGTGCCAGCAGTTTAGTTAGCGGGAGGGAGAGCTCCTACAATGAGCAGTTCTTC. Protein: CASSLVSGRESSYNEQFF.

The table lists this clonotype with a few counts. The V gene is TRBV4-1, the J gene TRBJ1-2; unclear D gene. V dropped 3 bases and J dropped 7 bases, with 15 bases sitting between them. Germline lookup yields CDR1 MGHRA and CDR2 YSYEKL. CDR3 size: 14 residues. The CDR3: CASSQPTEGLGYTF. In DNA, the CDR3 is TGCGCCAGCAGCCAGCCGACGGAAGGGCTTGGCTACACCTTC.

The chain employs TRBV7-2 and TRBJ2-5; possible D gene TRBD2, 5 bases. Trimming pared 5 bases from V and 5 bases from J, leaving 15 bases between. The germline V gene encodes CDR1 SGHTA and CDR2 FQGNSA. The CDR3 has 14 amino acids. The CDR3 DNA reads TGTGCCAGCAGCCCACTAGGTCGTAGGGAGACCCAGTACTTC. It yields the protein CASSPLGRRETQYF.

The J gene is TRBJ2-1, the V gene TRBV20-1, with D perhaps given as TRBD1 or TRBD2 (5 bases each). The V and J ends lost 1 base and 8 bases respectively, with 15 bases between them. CDR3 length: 14 residues. Per germline, CDR1 DFQATT and CDR2 SNEGSKA (reference sequence). The CDR3 DNA reads as TGCAGTGCTAGAGTAGGACTCCTGGGACATGAGCAGTTCTTC. Translated: CSARVGLLGHEQFF.

The chain links TRBV4-1 to TRBJ1-4; 8 bases line up with TRBD1. The CDR3 has 15 amino acids. Germline V gene sequence: CDR1 MGHRA, CDR2 YSYEKL. With V trimmed by 6 bases and J by 0 bases, 3 bases remained unmatched. The CDR3 sequence is CASRLQGATNEKLFF. CDR3 nucleotide sequence: TGCGCCAGCAGGCTACAGGGGGCAACTAATGAAAAACTGTTTTTT.

V and J are TRBV14 and TRBJ1-2; the match to TRBD1 covers 8 bases. The CDR3 totals 15 residues. CDR1 is SGHDN and CDR2 is FVKESK in the germline V gene. Germline trimming cut 2 bases from V and 0 bases from J; bases unmatched to any gene: 2. The CDR3 DNA is TGTGCCAGCAGCCAACAGGGGGCAACTAACTATGGCTACACCTTC. It specifies CASSQQGATNYGYTF.

This clonotype occurred many times. V and J are TRBV5-4 and TRBJ2-2; 9 positions match TRBD1. Unmatched junction bases numbered 2, after V lost 5 bases and J lost 0 bases. There are 15 residues in the CDR3. Germline values: CDR1 SGHNT, CDR2 YYREEE (reference sequence). The CDR3 DNA sequence: TGTGCCAGCAGGGGACAGGGATCGAACACCGGGGAGCTGTTTTTT. It yields the protein CASRGQGSNTGELFF.

V gene TRBV20-1 combines with J gene TRBJ2-7; 8 nucleotides align to TRBD1. The CDR3 consists of 12 residues. V shed 7 bases, J shed 2 bases, and the junction held 4 bases outside the gene matches. CDR1 and CDR2 from the germline V gene are DFQATT and SNEGSKA (reference sequence). Here the CDR3 DNA reads TGCAGTGGGGGGACAGGTCCCTACGAGCAGTACTTC. Encoded protein: CSGGTGPYEQYF.

The chain has TRBV28 and TRBJ2-1; TRBD2 matches 9 bases. The V gene's germline CDR1 is MDHEN and CDR2 SYDVKM. After removal of 5 bases from V and 2 bases from J, the junction contained 7 bases not matched to a gene. The CDR3 contains 16 residues. This chain's CDR3 is CASSTGTSIPYNEQFF. In DNA form, the CDR3 reads TGTGCCAGCAGTACCGGGACTAGCATCCCCTACAATGAGCAGTTCTTC.

Turning to this clonotype: Being one base from a much bigger clone, this may be a read error. The V and J genes are TRBV9 and TRBJ1-1; D possibly corresponds to TRBD1 (5 bases). Germline values: CDR1 SGDLS, CDR2 YYNGEE. The CDR3 extends over 16 amino acids. In DNA, the CDR3 is TGTGTCAGCAGCGTAGGGGATAGATTCTTAAACACTGAAGCTTTCTTT. This translates into CVSSVGDRFLNTEAFF.

About this clonotype: One end of the junction varies from germline; a read error may be responsible. This sequence joins TRBV7-7 and TRBJ2-5; 7 bases line up with TRBD1. The germline gives CDR1 SSHAT, CDR2 FNYEAQ (reference sequence). The CDR3 is made up of 14 amino acids. The CDR3 nucleotides are TGTGCTAGCAGCCAGACAGGGCGCCGAGGGACCCAGTACTTC. Protein: CASSQTGRRGTQYF.

This clonotype was detected only a few times. J is TRBJ1-2 and V is TRBV20-1; no reliable D call. Trimming took 0 bases from V and 7 from J, leaving 18 bases between them. Germline CDR1 reads DFQATT; CDR2 reads SNEGSKA (reference sequence). The CDR3 spans 15 residues. CDR3 residues: CSARDPVRGGGGYTF. In DNA form, the CDR3 reads TGCAGTGCTAGAGATCCGGTAAGAGGCGGCGGTGGCTACACCTTC.

V gene TRBV19 combines with J gene TRBJ2-7; D remains ambiguous. The CDR3 sequence is 11 residues long. The germline V gene encodes CDR1 LNHDA and CDR2 SQIVND (reference sequence). The V end was cut by 7 bases, the J end by 4 bases, with 8 bases between. The chain's CDR3 is CASTYGYEQYF. The CDR3 DNA reads as TGTGCCAGTACCTACGGGTACGAGCAGTACTTC.

V and J are TRBV5-1 and TRBJ1-2, with 12 bases that match TRBD1. After removal of 2 bases from V and 4 bases from J, the junction contained 12 bases not matched to a gene. CDR3 length: 18 residues. The V gene's germline CDR1 is SGHRS and CDR2 YFSETQ. CDR3 protein: CASSFLTGTGGSSYGYTF. The CDR3 coding sequence is TGCGCCAGCAGCTTTTTGACCGGGACAGGGGGCTCGAGCTATGGCTACACCTTC.

This clonotype has only a few counts. V and J are TRBV6-2 or TRBV6-3 and TRBJ1-1; TRBD1 is a possible D gene (6 bases). V lost 0 bases, J lost 3 bases, and 8 bases lay in between. CDR3 length: 14 amino acids. Germline CDR1 reads MNHEY; CDR2 reads SVGEGT. In nucleotides, the CDR3 is TGTGCCAGCAGTTACTCGTCAGGGGACACTGAAGCTTTCTTT. Protein product: CASSYSSGDTEAFF.

This clonotype was seen a single time. CDR3 residues: CASSVATGTNQETQYF. CDR3 sequence (DNA): TGTGCCAGCAGCGTAGCTACCGGGACTAACCAAGAGACCCAGTACTTC. V gene TRBV9 combines with J gene TRBJ2-5; 7 nucleotides line up with TRBD2. Trimming at V came to 0 bases and at J to 0 bases, leaving 5 bases not matched to a gene. CDR3 length: 16 amino acids. Germline CDR1 SGDLS, CDR2 YYNGEE.

This chain joins TRBV6-5 and TRBJ2-2; the match to TRBD2 covers 13 bases. This CDR3 spans 17 amino acids. V shed 2 bases and J 4 bases; nucleotides not matched to a gene: 4. Germline V CDR1 and CDR2: MNHEY, SVGAGI. CDR3 sequence reads: CASSYAGLAGPTGELFF. For the CDR3, the DNA is TGTGCCAGCAGTTACGCGGGACTAGCGGGACCCACCGGGGAGCTGTTTTTT.

This clonotype came up a few times. The CDR3 reads CASSLQATQPQHF. The CDR3 region has the DNA TGTGCCAGCAGCCTACAGGCCACTCAGCCCCAGCATTTT. The chain combines TRBV3-1 with TRBJ1-5; TRBD1 is a possible D gene (5 bases). The germline V gene has CDR1 LGHDT and CDR2 YNNKEL (reference sequence). Trimming cost V 4 bases and J 6 bases, with 10 bases left between them. The CDR3 covers 13 residues.

The chain recombines TRBV14 with TRBJ2-1; D possibly corresponds to TRBD1 (6 bases). V gave up 3 bases and J gave up 10 bases, with 19 bases separating them. CDR1 SGHDN and CDR2 FVKESK come from the germline V gene. There are 15 residues in the CDR3. The CDR3 spells CASSHMDRLRGEQFF. CDR3 bases: TGTGCCAGCAGCCATATGGACAGACTGAGGGGAGAGCAGTTCTTC.

As regards this clonotype: A read error may account for a junction end that differs from germline. This chain connects TRBV6-2 or TRBV6-3 to TRBJ2-7; 11 bases fit TRBD2. The CDR3 has 15 residues. From germline, CDR1 is MNHEY and CDR2 SVGEGT. The CDR3 nucleotides are TGTGCCAGCAGGAGGACTAGCGGGTCCTCCTTCGAGCAGTACTTC. As protein: CASRRTSGSSFEQYF.